The rows below give T cell receptor beta chains drawn from one sample of a study of T cells in Graves' hyperthyroidism and ophthalmopathy. One entry per CDR3 protein results from TCRdb running MiXCR on the multiplex PCR reads. The table has roughly 300,000 distinct CDR3 sequences, 21% seen once. Sequenced: blood. The receptors here all came from a woman aged 50 to 60 with Graves' hyperthyroidism. The CDR3 runs from the conserved cysteine through the conserved F or W. D genes are given only for firm matches. Clone size, where shown, is once, few, many, or a class for clones that have expanded.

CDR3 DNA	CDR3 protein	clone size	V gene	D gene	J gene
TGTGCCAGCAGCCTACGGGCGGGGCGGGGCACTGAAGCTTTCTTT	CASSLRAGRGTEAFF	many	TRBV13	NA	TRBJ1-1
TGTGCCAGTACCAATGGGGAGTTTTTGAACACTGAAGCTTTCTTT	CASTNGEFLNTEAFF	many	TRBV19	NA	TRBJ1-1
TGTGCCAGCAGTTTTCGTACAGGGGGCGCGGGTGGCTACACCTTC	CASSFRTGGAGGYTF	few	TRBV12-3/TRBV12-4	TRBD1	TRBJ1-2
TGTGCCAGCAGCCAAGGAACTAGCCGGAACAATGAGCAGTTCTTC	CASSQGTSRNNEQFF	many	TRBV3-1	NA	TRBJ2-1
TGTGCCAGCAGTCCCCCGGGACCCTCTGTTTTGTACTTC	CASSPPGPSVLYF	NA	TRBV7-2	NA	TRBJ2-4
TGTGCCAGCAGCTTGACAGGGTTCGCGGGGGAGCTGTTTTTT	CASSLTGFAGELFF	many	TRBV7-3	TRBD1	TRBJ2-2
TGCGCCAGCAGCGCTAGCGGGGGCACAGATACGCAGTATTTT	CASSASGGTDTQYF	many	TRBV5-1	TRBD2	TRBJ2-3
TGCGCCAGCACCCCCGGGACTTCCTACAATGAGCAGTTCTTC	CASTPGTSYNEQFF	NA	TRBV10-2	NA	TRBJ2-1
TGCAGCGTATCCCACAGGGGGAGCTCTGGAAACACCATATATTTT	CSVSHRGSSGNTIYF	few	TRBV29-1	TRBD1	TRBJ1-3
TGTGCCAGCAGCCAAACTCGGGACAGTTTGGTGGAAAAACTGTTTTTT	CASSQTRDSLVEKLFF	few	TRBV3-1	TRBD1	TRBJ1-4
TGTGCCAGCAGTTACCCGCCCCGGGACAGGGGGTCCCACAATGAGCAGTTCTTC	CASSYPPRDRGSHNEQFF	NA	TRBV6-5	TRBD1	TRBJ2-1
TGTGCCAGCAGTGAGCGGGACAGGAGCTCACCCCTCCACTTT	CASSERDRSSPLHF	NA	TRBV6-1	TRBD1	TRBJ1-6
TGTGCCACCACCCTCTTCAGGGGGGCGATGAACACTGAAGCTTTCTTT	CATTLFRGAMNTEAFF	few	TRBV15	TRBD1	TRBJ1-1
TGTGCCAGCAGCTTGGAGGGCAGCCTCGGCGAGCAGTACTTC	CASSLEGSLGEQYF	many	TRBV5-6	NA	TRBJ2-7
TGTGCCAGCAGTTCCCTAGCCCATAATGAAAAACTGTTTTTT	CASSSLAHNEKLFF	NA	TRBV27	NA	TRBJ1-4
TGTGCCAGCAGTTGGGGGGGGTCTACTAGCACAGATACGCAGTATTTT	CASSWGGSTSTDTQYF	many	TRBV27	TRBD2	TRBJ2-3